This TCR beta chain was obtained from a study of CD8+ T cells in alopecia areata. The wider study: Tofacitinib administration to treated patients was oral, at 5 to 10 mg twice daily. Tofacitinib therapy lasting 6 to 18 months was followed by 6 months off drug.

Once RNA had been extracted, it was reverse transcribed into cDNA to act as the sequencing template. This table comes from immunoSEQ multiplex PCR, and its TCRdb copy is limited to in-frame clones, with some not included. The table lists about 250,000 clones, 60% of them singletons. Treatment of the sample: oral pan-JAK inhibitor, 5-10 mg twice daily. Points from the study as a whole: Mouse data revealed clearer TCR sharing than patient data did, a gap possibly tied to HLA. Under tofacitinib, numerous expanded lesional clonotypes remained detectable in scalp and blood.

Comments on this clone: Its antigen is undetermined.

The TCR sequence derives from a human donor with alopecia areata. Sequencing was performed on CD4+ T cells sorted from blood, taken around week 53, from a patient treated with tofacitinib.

CDR3 DNA: TGTGCCAGCAGTGTTGGGGGTGTCGGGTCCTACGAGCAGTACTTC. Its translation is CASSVGGVGSYEQYF. The genes are TRBV2 and TRBJ2-7; TRBD1 or TRBD2 may be the D gene (5 bases each). This CDR3 spans 15 amino acids. V was clipped by 4 bases and J by 1 base, with 14 bases between them. Germline CDR1 SNHLY, CDR2 FYNNEI.